A selection of T cell receptor beta chains follows, all from one sample in a study of molecular identifiers for immune sequencing clone quantification. TCRdb itself ran the PCR reads through MiXCR, one entry per CDR3 protein. The sample yields 65,000 to 70,000 distinct CDR3 sequences, approximately 18% seen once. The sequenced sample consisted of naive CD8+ T cells from blood, with Jurkat cell RNA spiked in. The receptors here all came from a human donor in good health. Some libraries in this study had Jurkat cell RNA spiked in. The CDR3 runs from the conserved cysteine through the conserved F or W. A D gene is named only where the DNA matches it firmly. Size values are once, few and many counts, or a class for expanded clones, and some rows have none.

abundance	v_gene	j_gene	d_gene	CDR3nt	CDR3aa
many	TRBV19	TRBJ2-7	TRBD1	TGTGCCAGTACCATTGGACAGGGGGCGTACGAGCAGTACTTC	CASTIGQGAYEQYF
many	TRBV5-4	TRBJ2-7	.	TGTGCCAGCAGCCCGGAGGGGGGAGTCAACGAGCAGTACTTC	CASSPEGGVNEQYF
many	TRBV27	TRBJ2-2	.	TGTGCCAGCAGGTTCGGGGGTGACACCGGGGAGCTGTTTTTT	CASRFGGDTGELFF
many	TRBV24-1	TRBJ2-1	TRBD2	TGTGCCACCAGTGGGACTAGCCGCTACAATGAGCAGTTCTTC	CATSGTSRYNEQFF
many	TRBV24-1	TRBJ2-1	TRBD2	TGTGCCACCAGTGATTTGCGTCTAGCGGACAATGAGCAGTTCTTC	CATSDLRLADNEQFF
.	TRBV2	TRBJ2-7	.	TGTACCACCTCGAACTACCGGGACCCGCCCTACGAGCAGTACTTC	CTTSNYRDPPYEQYF
few	TRBV13	TRBJ2-1	TRBD1	TGTGCCAGCAGCTGGGGACAGGGGGGTTCCTACAATGAGCAGTTCTTC	CASSWGQGGSYNEQFF
.	TRBV7-8	TRBJ2-1	.	TGTGCCAGCAGCTCCTGGGCAAGAGGCGGAGAGCAGTTCTTC	CASSSWARGGEQFF
many	TRBV11-2	TRBJ2-3	TRBD2	TGTGCCAGCCGCCTATCATGGGCGGGAGAGAGGGGCACAGATACGCAGTATTTT	CASRLSWAGERGTDTQYF
few	TRBV27	TRBJ1-1	.	TGTGCCAGCAGTCCCCTAAGATTGGACGTAAACACTGAAGCTTTCTTT	CASSPLRLDVNTEAFF
few	TRBV2	TRBJ2-5	TRBD2	TGTGCCAGCAGTGGGACTAGCGGCCAAGAGACCCAGTACTTC	CASSGTSGQETQYF
many	TRBV7-6	TRBJ1-5	.	TGTGCCAGCAGCTTAGATGTGGCCGGTAGCAATCAGCCCCAGCATTTT	CASSLDVAGSNQPQHF
many	TRBV12-3/TRBV12-4	TRBJ2-5	.	TGTGCCAGCAGTCCGACCCCGTACCAAGAGACCCAGTACTTC	CASSPTPYQETQYF
.	TRBV15	TRBJ2-2	.	TGTGCCACCAGCAGAGACAGGGGCGCCGGGGAGCTGTTTTTT	CATSRDRGAGELFF
many	TRBV20-1	TRBJ2-7	TRBD1	TGCAGTGCTAGAGCCCGGACAGGGAGCTCCTACGAGCAGTACTTC	CSARARTGSSYEQYF
many	TRBV14	TRBJ2-5	TRBD1	TGTGCCAGCAGCCAACTCGGGACAGAAGAGACCCAGTACTTC	CASSQLGTEETQYF
many	TRBV9	TRBJ1-1	TRBD1	TGTGCCAGCAGCCCCCCCGGGACAGGGGACACTGAAGCTTTCTTT	CASSPPGTGDTEAFF
few	TRBV7-2	TRBJ2-1	.	TGTGCCAGCATCTCCTCCTACAATGAGCAGTTCTTC	CASISSYNEQFF
medium-sized	TRBV20-1	TRBJ2-3	TRBD2	TGCAGTGCTAGAGATAGTCCTAGCGGGAGGGCAGATACGCAGTATTTT	CSARDSPSGRADTQYF
many	TRBV6-5	TRBJ1-1	TRBD1	TGTGCCAGCAGGCTTTTCGGGACAGGGGACACTGAAGCTTTCTTT	CASRLFGTGDTEAFF
.	TRBV11-3	TRBJ2-1	.	TGTGCCAGCAGTTCGCGGGATTCAAGCTCCTACAATGAGCAGTTCTTC	CASSSRDSSSYNEQFF
many	TRBV30	TRBJ2-2	.	TGTGCCTGGGGGGGCGGGGCCGGGGAGCTGTTTTTT	CAWGGGAGELFF
.	TRBV4-1	TRBJ2-5	TRBD2	TGCGCCAGCAGCCCACCCGTCGGGGGGACCCGGTACTTC	CASSPPVGGTRYF
many	TRBV7-7	TRBJ2-3	TRBD2	TGTGCCAGCAGCTTCCTGGGAGGGTCGTTCGCAGATACGCAGTATTTT	CASSFLGGSFADTQYF
many	TRBV15	TRBJ2-7	.	TGTGCCACCAGCGGGTATACCGGGGGAGAACAAACCTACGAGCAGTACTTC	CATSGYTGGEQTYEQYF
.	TRBV24-1	TRBJ2-7	TRBD2	TGTGCCACAGCCTTTAGCGGGAGGGCCGACGAGCAGTACTTC	CATAFSGRADEQYF
many	TRBV11-2	TRBJ2-7	TRBD1	TGTGCCAGCAGCTTAGATGGGCGGACAGGGGCTCCCTACGAGCAGTACTTC	CASSLDGRTGAPYEQYF
.	TRBV7-6	TRBJ2-7	.	TGTGCCAGCAGCCCCGACGGCCACGAGCAGTACTTC	CASSPDGHEQYF
many	TRBV7-9	TRBJ2-1	.	TGTGCCAGCAGCTCGGAAAACAACCCCCACGAGCAGTTCTTC	CASSSENNPHEQFF
few	TRBV29-1	TRBJ2-1	TRBD2	TGCAGCGTTGAAGATCGGGGGGAGGTGAATGAGCAGTTCTTC	CSVEDRGEVNEQFF
.	TRBV5-8	TRBJ1-3	.	TGTGCCAGCAGCCATTGGACGGAATCTGGAAACACCATATATTTT	CASSHWTESGNTIYF
many	TRBV12-3/TRBV12-4	TRBJ1-1	.	TGTGCCATCCCTAGTGGGGTTAGCACTGAAGCTTTCTTT	CAIPSGVSTEAFF
few	TRBV12-3/TRBV12-4	TRBJ1-3	.	TGTGCCAGCAGGGCGGGTGGGGGTACTGGAAACACCATATATTTT	CASRAGGGTGNTIYF
many	TRBV7-2	TRBJ1-6	.	TGTGCCAGCAGCTTTCTCTCCTATAATTCACCCCTCCACTTT	CASSFLSYNSPLHF